A selection of T cell receptor beta chains follows, all from one sample in a study of read filtering for tumor transcriptome and immune sequencing. TCRdb ran MiXCR on the reads and lists one entry per CDR3 protein. The sample has around 140,000 distinct CDR3 sequences; around 14% are singletons. The source material was a population of CD138-negative cells sorted from bone marrow. The receptors originated from a donor aged 40 or over with multiple myeloma. The CDR3 runs from the conserved cysteine through the conserved F or W. Fields, in order: J gene, V gene, D gene, clone size, CDR3 DNA, CDR3 protein. D genes are given only for firm matches. Only part of the rows carry a size: once, few, many, or a class if the clone is expanded.

j_gene: TRBJ2-7
v_gene: TRBV27
d_gene: TRBD1
abundance: many
CDR3nt: TGTGCCAGCAGTAGGGCCGTAGGACAGGGTCTCTACGAGCAGTACTTC
CDR3aa: CASSRAVGQGLYEQYF

j_gene: TRBJ2-1
v_gene: TRBV12-5
d_gene: -
abundance: many
CDR3nt: TGTGCTAGTGGTCTCGATCTGGGGGCCTACAATGAGCAGTTCTTC
CDR3aa: CASGLDLGAYNEQFF

j_gene: TRBJ1-5
v_gene: TRBV7-8
d_gene: -
abundance: few
CDR3nt: TGTGCCAGCAGCTTCCCGGGGGGACCACCCCAGCATTTT
CDR3aa: CASSFPGGPPQHF

j_gene: TRBJ2-3
v_gene: TRBV20-1
d_gene: TRBD1
abundance: many
CDR3nt: TGCAGTGCCCCCCATGGGACAGGGAGGGCAGATACGCAGTATTTT
CDR3aa: CSAPHGTGRADTQYF

j_gene: TRBJ2-7
v_gene: TRBV12-3/TRBV12-4
d_gene: TRBD1
abundance: many
CDR3nt: TGTGCCAGCAGTATCGGGACAGGGGGCGTTGAGCAGTACTTC
CDR3aa: CASSIGTGGVEQYF

j_gene: TRBJ2-7
v_gene: TRBV29-1
d_gene: -
abundance: many
CDR3nt: TGCAGCGTTGTAGAGTACTCCTACGAGCAGTACTTC
CDR3aa: CSVVEYSYEQYF

j_gene: TRBJ2-5
v_gene: TRBV2
d_gene: TRBD2
abundance: many
CDR3nt: TGTGCCAGCAGTGACGGACTAGCGGGAGTTGAGACCCAGTACTTC
CDR3aa: CASSDGLAGVETQYF

j_gene: TRBJ2-2
v_gene: TRBV30
d_gene: -
abundance: many
CDR3nt: TGTGCCTGGGCAGGCCACCGCGCCGGGGAGCTGTTTTTT
CDR3aa: CAWAGHRAGELFF

j_gene: TRBJ1-4
v_gene: TRBV10-3
d_gene: -
abundance: few
CDR3nt: TGTGCCATCAGTGAATATGGGAACAGAGCAACTAATGAAAAACTGTTTTTT
CDR3aa: CAISEYGNRATNEKLFF

j_gene: TRBJ1-1
v_gene: TRBV6-2/TRBV6-3
d_gene: -
abundance: many
CDR3nt: TGTGCCAGCAGAACAGGCGCCGGGAACACTGAAGCTTTCTTT
CDR3aa: CASRTGAGNTEAFF

j_gene: TRBJ2-1
v_gene: TRBV20-1
d_gene: -
abundance: many
CDR3nt: TGCAGTGCTACCTTACTCGAGGACCGACTGCCCTACAATGAGCAGTTCTTC
CDR3aa: CSATLLEDRLPYNEQFF

j_gene: TRBJ2-3
v_gene: TRBV30
d_gene: TRBD1
abundance: many
CDR3nt: TGTGCCTGGAGGGGCCGGGACAGGGGAACAGATACGCAGTATTTT
CDR3aa: CAWRGRDRGTDTQYF

j_gene: TRBJ2-6
v_gene: TRBV28
d_gene: -
abundance: -
CDR3nt: TGTGCCAGCAGTTTATCAGGGGCAAACTTAAAGAGCTCTGGGGCCAACGTCCTGACTTTC
CDR3aa: CASSLSGANLKSSGANVLTF

j_gene: TRBJ2-5
v_gene: TRBV28
d_gene: -
abundance: many
CDR3nt: TGTGCCAGCAGTTTTTTTGACCCAAGGGGGATCCAGTACTTC
CDR3aa: CASSFFDPRGIQYF

j_gene: TRBJ1-3
v_gene: TRBV6-5
d_gene: -
abundance: few
CDR3nt: TGTGCCAGCAGTTACGGGCGACTCTCTGGAAACACCATATATTTT
CDR3aa: CASSYGRLSGNTIYF

j_gene: TRBJ1-1
v_gene: TRBV12-3/TRBV12-4
d_gene: -
abundance: many
CDR3nt: TGTGCCAGCAGCCCTTGGGGGATGCGAAACACTGAAGCTTTCTTT
CDR3aa: CASSPWGMRNTEAFF

j_gene: TRBJ2-1
v_gene: TRBV7-2
d_gene: -
abundance: many
CDR3nt: TGTGCCAGCAGCTCTCTATCCACTAGCTACAATGAGCAGTTCTTC
CDR3aa: CASSSLSTSYNEQFF

j_gene: TRBJ2-7
v_gene: TRBV20-1
d_gene: TRBD2
abundance: -
CDR3nt: TGCAGTGCTCCCCCGACTAGCGGGAGTCCCGCTTACGAGCAGTACTTC
CDR3aa: CSAPPTSGSPAYEQYF

j_gene: TRBJ2-7
v_gene: TRBV7-9
d_gene: TRBD2
abundance: many
CDR3nt: TGTGCCAGCAGCTCCGGATTAGCGGGAAGAAACTACGAGCAGTACTTC
CDR3aa: CASSSGLAGRNYEQYF

j_gene: TRBJ2-1
v_gene: TRBV7-2
d_gene: -
abundance: many
CDR3nt: TGTGCCAGCAGCTTAGTCGGGACTGGGGCCTACAATGAGCAGTTCTTC
CDR3aa: CASSLVGTGAYNEQFF

j_gene: TRBJ1-6
v_gene: TRBV20-1
d_gene: -
abundance: -
CDR3nt: TGCGGTGCTAGAGGTTGGTCAGACAGGAATAATTCACCCCTCCACTTT
CDR3aa: CGARGWSDRNNSPLHF

j_gene: TRBJ1-2
v_gene: TRBV20-1
d_gene: -
abundance: -
CDR3nt: TGCAGTGCTAGAGAAAGGGGGGCTGGTCCCTATGGCTACACCTTC
CDR3aa: CSARERGAGPYGYTF

j_gene: TRBJ1-1
v_gene: TRBV7-2
d_gene: -
abundance: many
CDR3nt: TGTGCCAGCAGCTTAGCGGGGCGTGTGATGAACACTGAAGCTTTCTTT
CDR3aa: CASSLAGRVMNTEAFF

j_gene: TRBJ2-7
v_gene: TRBV4-1
d_gene: TRBD1
abundance: few
CDR3nt: TGCGCCAGCAGCCACTCTCTCCCCGGGACAGGGAGGAACGAGCAGTACTTC
CDR3aa: CASSHSLPGTGRNEQYF

j_gene: TRBJ1-1
v_gene: TRBV5-1
d_gene: -
abundance: many
CDR3nt: TGTGCCAGCAGCTTAGGCCTGAACACTGAAGCTTTCTTT
CDR3aa: CASSLGLNTEAFF

j_gene: TRBJ1-1
v_gene: TRBV18
d_gene: -
abundance: many
CDR3nt: TGTGCCAGCTCACCATCAGGTTTGAACACTGAAGCTTTCTTT
CDR3aa: CASSPSGLNTEAFF

j_gene: TRBJ2-5
v_gene: TRBV7-8
d_gene: TRBD2
abundance: many
CDR3nt: TGTGCCAGCAGCCATTACCGGGACTACCAGTACCAAGAGACCCAGTACTTC
CDR3aa: CASSHYRDYQYQETQYF

j_gene: TRBJ1-6
v_gene: TRBV20-1
d_gene: TRBD1
abundance: many
CDR3nt: TGCAGTGTTCCGCTACAGGGGGCTGGTTCACCCCTCCACTTT
CDR3aa: CSVPLQGAGSPLHF

j_gene: TRBJ2-1
v_gene: TRBV19
d_gene: TRBD2
abundance: many
CDR3nt: TGTGCCAGTAGTATTGAGTCTAGCGGGACGGCTAACAATGAGCAGTTCTTC
CDR3aa: CASSIESSGTANNEQFF

j_gene: TRBJ2-3
v_gene: TRBV5-1
d_gene: TRBD2
abundance: many
CDR3nt: TGCGCCAGCAGTCGAGTAGCGGGAGGGCCCCCAGATACGCAGTATTTT
CDR3aa: CASSRVAGGPPDTQYF

j_gene: TRBJ2-7
v_gene: TRBV3-1
d_gene: TRBD1
abundance: many
CDR3nt: TGTGCCAGCAGCAACGCCGGGACAGGGCACCACGAGCAGTACTTC
CDR3aa: CASSNAGTGHHEQYF

j_gene: TRBJ1-1
v_gene: TRBV29-1
d_gene: TRBD1
abundance: many
CDR3nt: TGCAGCGTTGCCGGGGGGGACAGGAGGAACACTGAAGCTTTCTTT
CDR3aa: CSVAGGDRRNTEAFF

j_gene: TRBJ2-7
v_gene: TRBV19
d_gene: TRBD2
abundance: few
CDR3nt: TGTGCCAGTAGTAGGTACCGGGACTACTACACGCGAACAGAGCAGTACTTC
CDR3aa: CASSRYRDYYTRTEQYF

j_gene: TRBJ2-2
v_gene: TRBV11-2
d_gene: TRBD2
abundance: many
CDR3nt: TGTGCCAGCAGCTTATTACTAGCGGGAGCCGGGGAGCTGTTTTTT
CDR3aa: CASSLLLAGAGELFF

j_gene: TRBJ1-5
v_gene: TRBV4-3
d_gene: -
abundance: few
CDR3nt: TGCGCCAGCAGCCAAGATATAGGGAGCAATCAGCCCCAGCATTTT
CDR3aa: CASSQDIGSNQPQHF

j_gene: TRBJ2-1
v_gene: TRBV3-1
d_gene: -
abundance: many
CDR3nt: TGTGCCAGCAGCCAAGAGGCCTCATACAATGAGCAGTTCTTC
CDR3aa: CASSQEASYNEQFF

j_gene: TRBJ2-7
v_gene: TRBV29-1
d_gene: TRBD1
abundance: many
CDR3nt: TGCAGCGTTGAAAGACAGGGCCCCTACGAGCAGTACTTC
CDR3aa: CSVERQGPYEQYF

j_gene: TRBJ1-5
v_gene: TRBV9
d_gene: TRBD1
abundance: many
CDR3nt: TGTGCCAGCAGCGTAGAGGGACAGCTAAATCAGCCCCAGCATTTT
CDR3aa: CASSVEGQLNQPQHF

j_gene: TRBJ2-2
v_gene: TRBV7-9
d_gene: -
abundance: many
CDR3nt: TGTGCCAGCAGCCCAATTCGCAGCGGAGCATTCGGGGAGCTGTTTTTT
CDR3aa: CASSPIRSGAFGELFF

j_gene: TRBJ1-1
v_gene: TRBV7-9
d_gene: -
abundance: many
CDR3nt: TGTGCCAGCAGCTTAGCGACCGGGGAAGCTTTCTTT
CDR3aa: CASSLATGEAFF

j_gene: TRBJ2-5
v_gene: TRBV20-1
d_gene: -
abundance: few
CDR3nt: TGCAGTGCTAGAGACCGAGCTATTCAGACCCAGTACTTC
CDR3aa: CSARDRAIQTQYF

j_gene: TRBJ2-1
v_gene: TRBV4-2
d_gene: TRBD2
abundance: many
CDR3nt: TGTGCCAGCAGCCAAGGGAGACTAGCGGGGAACAATGAGCAGTTCTTC
CDR3aa: CASSQGRLAGNNEQFF

j_gene: TRBJ2-5
v_gene: TRBV11-2
d_gene: -
abundance: many
CDR3nt: TGTGCCAGCAGCTTAGTCCCGGCGTTAGAGACCCAGTACTTC
CDR3aa: CASSLVPALETQYF

j_gene: TRBJ2-3
v_gene: TRBV7-8
d_gene: -
abundance: many
CDR3nt: TGTGCCAGCAGCTTAGTCGCAGGGAGCACAGATACGCAGTATTTT
CDR3aa: CASSLVAGSTDTQYF

j_gene: TRBJ2-4
v_gene: TRBV10-3
d_gene: TRBD1
abundance: many
CDR3nt: TGTGCCATCAGTGAGCGGGCAGGTCAGGGGGAAAACATTCAGTACTTC
CDR3aa: CAISERAGQGENIQYF

j_gene: TRBJ2-7
v_gene: TRBV2
d_gene: -
abundance: many
CDR3nt: TGTGCCAGCAGTGAATTCGAGCTTAGCTCCTACGAGCAGTACTTC
CDR3aa: CASSEFELSSYEQYF

j_gene: TRBJ2-3
v_gene: TRBV12-3/TRBV12-4
d_gene: -
abundance: many
CDR3nt: TGTGCCAGCAGTTTGTCCCTAGCAGATACGCAGTATTTT
CDR3aa: CASSLSLADTQYF